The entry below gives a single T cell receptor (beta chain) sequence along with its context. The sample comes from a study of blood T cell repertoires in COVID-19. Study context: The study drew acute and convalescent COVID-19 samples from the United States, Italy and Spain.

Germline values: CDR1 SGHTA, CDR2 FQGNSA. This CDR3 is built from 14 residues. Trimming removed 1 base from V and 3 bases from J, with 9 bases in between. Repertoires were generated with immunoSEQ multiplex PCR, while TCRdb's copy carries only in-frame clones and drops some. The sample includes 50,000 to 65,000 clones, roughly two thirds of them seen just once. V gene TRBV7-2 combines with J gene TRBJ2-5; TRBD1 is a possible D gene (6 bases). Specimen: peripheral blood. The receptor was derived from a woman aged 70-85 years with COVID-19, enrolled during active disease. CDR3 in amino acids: CASSLGPGEETQYF. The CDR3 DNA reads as TGTGCCAGCAGCTTAGGACCAGGGGAAGAGACCCAGTACTTC.